This section outlines one TCR beta chain sequence together with its context. Original methodology: For nucleated cells, counts were estimated from reference gene primer amplification. Assay used: immunoSEQ multiplex PCR; TCRdb lists only in-frame clones, some missing. The V and J calls and clone size are taken from that table; D and trimming were inferred from the DNA. Among roughly 60,000 clones listed, roughly 88% were seen once. The sample originates from a study of blood T cell repertoires in COVID-19. In the study overall: The United States, Italy and Spain were the sources of the acute and convalescent COVID-19 samples. The analysed material was cDNA or gDNA that came from T cells, B-cell-depleted T cells, or PBMCs.

The CDR3 has 14 amino acids. The germline V gene has CDR1 SEHNR and CDR2 FQNEAQ (reference sequence). J was trimmed by 6 bases and V by 5 bases; bases with no gene match: 7. The chain has TRBV7-9 and TRBJ1-5, with 7 bases that match TRBD1. This TCR was recovered from an older woman with acute or convalescent COVID-19. Sequences were obtained from peripheral blood. CDR3 DNA sequence: TGTGCCAGCAGCCCCGACAGGGAGCCTCAGCCCCAGCATTTT. This encodes CASSPDREPQPQHF.